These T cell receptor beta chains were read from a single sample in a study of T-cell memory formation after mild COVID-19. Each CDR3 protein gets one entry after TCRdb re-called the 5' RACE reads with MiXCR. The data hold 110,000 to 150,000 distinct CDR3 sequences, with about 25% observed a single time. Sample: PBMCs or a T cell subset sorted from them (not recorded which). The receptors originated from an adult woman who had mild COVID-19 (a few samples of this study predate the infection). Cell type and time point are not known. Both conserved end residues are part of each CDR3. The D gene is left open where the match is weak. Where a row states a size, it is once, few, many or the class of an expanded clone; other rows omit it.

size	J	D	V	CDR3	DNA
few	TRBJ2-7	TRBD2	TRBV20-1	CSASGLVTYEQYF	TGCAGTGCTAGTGGACTAGTGACCTACGAGCAGTACTTC
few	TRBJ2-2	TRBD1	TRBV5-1	CASSPWTGGIGGGELFF	TGCGCCAGCAGCCCTTGGACAGGGGGTATCGGCGGCGGGGAGCTGTTTTTT
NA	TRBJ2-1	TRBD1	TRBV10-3	CAISGGTGSEQFF	TGTGCCATCAGTGGAGGGACAGGGTCCGAGCAGTTCTTC
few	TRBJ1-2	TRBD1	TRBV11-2	CASSPNRGGWHGYTF	TGTGCCAGCAGCCCTAACAGGGGAGGGTGGCATGGCTACACCTTC
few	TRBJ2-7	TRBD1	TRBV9	CASSVSGQGLSYEQYF	TGTGCCAGCAGCGTATCTGGACAGGGTTTAAGCTACGAGCAGTACTTC
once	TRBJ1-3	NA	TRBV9	CASSSGGSGNTIYF	TGTGCCAGCAGCTCCGGGGGCTCTGGAAACACCATATATTTT
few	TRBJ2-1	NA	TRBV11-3	CASSPGPTDEQFF	TGTGCCAGCAGCCCGGGACCGACGGATGAGCAGTTCTTC
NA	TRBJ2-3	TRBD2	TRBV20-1	CSARDPRTSGSQYF	TGCAGTGCTAGAGATCCAAGGACTAGCGGATCCCAGTATTTT
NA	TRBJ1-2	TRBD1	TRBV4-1	CASSRVLGQGVDGYTF	TGCGCCAGCAGCCGAGTCTTGGGACAGGGGGTTGATGGCTACACCTTC
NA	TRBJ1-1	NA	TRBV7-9	CASSLTSAEAFF	TGTGCCAGCAGCTTAACGTCCGCTGAAGCTTTCTTT
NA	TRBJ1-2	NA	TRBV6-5	CASSYSGVYGYTF	TGTGCCAGCAGTTACTCTGGGGTTTATGGCTACACCTTC
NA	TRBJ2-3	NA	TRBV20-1	CSVENAAYTQYF	TGCAGTGTGGAGAACGCGGCCTATACGCAGTATTTT
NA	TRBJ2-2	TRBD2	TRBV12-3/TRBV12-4	CASRLLAGPNTGELFF	TGTGCCAGCAGACTTCTAGCGGGGCCGAACACCGGGGAGCTGTTTTTT
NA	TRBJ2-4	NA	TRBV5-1	CASSLTDFNNIQYF	TGCGCCAGCAGCTTAACGGACTTTAACAACATTCAGTACTTC
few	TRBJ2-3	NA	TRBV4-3	CASSQDAGHTDTQYF	TGCGCCAGCAGCCAAGATGCAGGTCACACAGATACGCAGTATTTT
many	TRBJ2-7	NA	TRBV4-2	CASSQDGRGETYEQYF	TGTGCCAGCAGCCAAGATGGCAGGGGCGAGACCTACGAGCAGTACTTC
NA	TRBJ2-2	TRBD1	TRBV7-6	CASTISGTGGITGELFF	TGTGCCAGCACTATTTCCGGGACAGGGGGTATCACCGGGGAGCTGTTTTTT
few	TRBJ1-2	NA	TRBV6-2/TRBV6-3	CAVSTRQGGGGYTF	TGTGCCGTTTCGACCCGGCAGGGAGGTGGTGGCTACACCTTC
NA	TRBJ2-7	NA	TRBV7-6	CASSETPSREQYF	TGTGCCAGCAGCGAGACTCCCTCCCGAGAGCAGTACTTC
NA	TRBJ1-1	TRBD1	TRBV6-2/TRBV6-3	CASSYHPRDRANTEAFF	TGTGCCAGCAGTTACCACCCTCGGGACAGGGCGAACACTGAAGCTTTCTTT
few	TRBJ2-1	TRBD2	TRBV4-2	CASSQDVEASGSDEQFF	TGTGCCAGCAGCCAAGATGTGGAGGCTAGCGGGAGTGATGAGCAGTTCTTC
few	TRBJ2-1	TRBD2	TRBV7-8	CASTSSGLIDEQFF	TGTGCCAGCACATCTAGCGGACTGATCGATGAGCAGTTCTTC
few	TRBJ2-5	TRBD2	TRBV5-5	CASTLLAGVSETQYF	TGTGCCAGCACCTTGTTAGCGGGAGTGTCAGAGACCCAGTACTTC
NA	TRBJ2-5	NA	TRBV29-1	CSVEDDHQETQYF	TGCAGCGTTGAAGATGATCACCAAGAGACCCAGTACTTC
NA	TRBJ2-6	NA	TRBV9	CASSVKYGGGGANVLTF	TGTGCCAGCAGCGTAAAGTATGGGGGCGGTGGGGCCAACGTCCTGACTTTC
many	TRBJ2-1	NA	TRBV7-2	CASSFLTQQQFF	TGTGCCAGCAGCTTCTTAACCCAGCAGCAGTTCTTC
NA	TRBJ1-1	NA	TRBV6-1	CASNLLNTEAFF	TGTGCCAGCAACTTACTGAACACTGAAGCTTTCTTT
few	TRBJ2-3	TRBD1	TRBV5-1	CASMPGGSDTQYF	TGCGCCAGCATGCCAGGGGGTTCGGATACGCAGTATTTT
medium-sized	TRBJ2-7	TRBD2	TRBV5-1	CASSERLAGRYEQYF	TGCGCCAGCAGCGAGCGACTAGCGGGACGCTACGAGCAGTACTTC
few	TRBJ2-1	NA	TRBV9	CASSQDYPSYNEQFF	TGTGCCAGCAGCCAGGACTACCCATCCTACAATGAGCAGTTCTTC
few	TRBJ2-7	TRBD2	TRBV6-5	CASTQRDASYEQYF	TGTGCCAGCACCCAGCGGGACGCCTCATACGAGCAGTACTTC
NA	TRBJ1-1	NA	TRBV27	CATKQQTETTEAFF	TGTGCCACCAAACAGCAGACGGAAACGACTGAAGCTTTCTTT
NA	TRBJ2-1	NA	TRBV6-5	CASSFERYNEQFF	TGTGCCAGCAGTTTCGAAAGATACAATGAGCAGTTCTTC
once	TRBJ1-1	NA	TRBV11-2	CASMSDSSEAFF	TGTGCCAGCATGTCGGACAGCAGTGAAGCTTTCTTT
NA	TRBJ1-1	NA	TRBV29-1	CSSKVNTEAFF	TGCAGTTCGAAGGTGAACACTGAAGCTTTCTTT
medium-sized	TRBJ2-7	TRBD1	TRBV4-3	CASSPQGTQVIYEQYF	TGCGCCAGCAGCCCACAGGGGACCCAGGTTATCTACGAGCAGTACTTC
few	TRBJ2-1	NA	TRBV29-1	CSVGELKTYNEQFF	TGCAGCGTTGGGGAACTTAAAACCTACAATGAGCAGTTCTTC
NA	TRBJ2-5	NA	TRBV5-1	CASSLSLEDPQETQYF	TGCGCCAGCAGCTTGAGCCTTGAGGACCCACAAGAGACCCAGTACTTC
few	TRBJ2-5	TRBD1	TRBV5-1	CASSLAGTGGSETQYF	TGCGCCAGCAGCTTGGCCGGGACAGGGGGCTCAGAGACCCAGTACTTC
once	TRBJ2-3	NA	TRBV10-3	CAISQTIGTPDTQYF	TGTGCCATCAGTCAGACCATCGGGACTCCGGATACGCAGTATTTT
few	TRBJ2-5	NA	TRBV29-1	CSVGEEWETQYF	TGCAGCGTTGGAGAGGAGTGGGAGACCCAGTACTTC
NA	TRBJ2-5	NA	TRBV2	CASSEDQETQYF	TGTGCCAGCAGCGAGGACCAAGAGACCCAGTACTTC
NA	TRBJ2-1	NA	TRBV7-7	CASSYSTGSYNEQFF	TGTGCCAGCAGCTATAGCACAGGCTCCTACAATGAGCAGTTCTTC